These 6 T cell receptor beta chains came from one sample sequenced in a study of cytomegalovirus exposure and HLA in healthy donors. PCR was performed using 60 Vbeta and 13 Jbeta primers. Some clones are missing from TCRdb's copy, which holds only in-frame ones; the method was immunoSEQ multiplex PCR. The sample yields some 150,000 clones, around four fifths seen once. Sequenced: PBMCs. Receptor source: a man aged 30 to 39 in good health and CMV-seronegative.

This rearrangement joins TRBV28 to TRBJ1-1, with 9 bases that match TRBD1. Germline V gives CDR1 MDHEN, CDR2 SYDVKM. The CDR3 is made up of 18 amino acids. J gave up 6 bases and V 4 bases, and 18 bases lay outside the gene matches. The CDR3: CASSSSPSAQGAHAEAFF. Written as DNA, the CDR3 is TGTGCCAGCAGTTCCTCACCCTCCGCACAGGGGGCGCACGCTGAAGCTTTCTTT.

The CDR3 DNA reads TGTGCCACAGGGTATGGGGGGAACAATGAGCAGTTCTTC. This gives the protein CATGYGGNNEQFF. The rearrangement uses TRBV7-3 and TRBJ2-1; possible D gene TRBD2, 6 bases. Per the germline V gene, CDR1 is SGHTA and CDR2 is FQGTGA. CDR3 length equals 13 residues. Deletions cut 10 bases from V and 5 bases from J, with 15 bases between.

J is TRBJ1-2 and V is TRBV4-1; D possibly corresponds to TRBD1 (5 bases). V gave up 4 bases and J gave up 4 bases, with 13 bases separating them. The CDR3 is 14 amino acids. Germline V CDR1 and CDR2: MGHRA, YSYEKL. CDR3 DNA sequence: TGCGCCAGCAGCCCCGCAGGTGGGGCCTATGGCTACACCTTC. It is translated as CASSPAGGAYGYTF.

The chain carries TRBV28 and TRBJ1-1, with 8 bases lining up with TRBD1. With V trimmed by 7 bases and J by 4 bases, 8 bases remained unmatched. The CDR3 runs 14 residues. In germline, CDR1 is MDHEN, CDR2 SYDVKM. The CDR3 DNA reads TGTGCCAGCAACCAGGACAGGGTAGTCACTGAAGCTTTCTTT. This sequence encodes CASNQDRVVTEAFF.

This clone has a handful of counts. V and J are TRBV10-3 and TRBJ1-6, with D maybe TRBD1 (5 bases). This CDR3 contains 15 residues. CDR1 and CDR2 (germline): ENHRY, SYGVKD. With 2 bases removed from V and 10 bases from J, the gap between germline ends came to 15 bases. The CDR3 sequence: CAISEAGLHQSPLHF. The CDR3 DNA sequence: TGTGCCATCAGTGAGGCGGGACTGCACCAGTCACCCCTCCACTTT.

This chain uses TRBV2 with TRBJ1-2; TRBD1 matches 7 bases. The V segment lost 4 bases and the J segment 7 bases; nucleotides outside the gene matches: 9. Germline values: CDR1 SNHLY, CDR2 FYNNEI. The CDR3 is 14 amino acids. CDR3 coding DNA: TGTGCCAGCAGTGGGGGGCTGACAGGGAGTGGCTACACCTTC. Encoded protein: CASSGGLTGSGYTF.